What follows are 3 T cell receptor beta chains derived from one specimen sequenced in a study of cytomegalovirus exposure and HLA in healthy donors. The primer mix had 60 Vbeta and 13 Jbeta primers. Using immunoSEQ multiplex PCR, the repertoire was profiled, and TCRdb retains in-frame clones only, with some absent. The data show under 300,000 clones, more than 80% seen once. Material for sequencing was PBMCs. The receptors were sampled from a man in his forties in good health and CMV-seropositive.

CDR3: CASSARPAGGHYEQYF. The CDR3 DNA reads TGTGCCAGCAGTGCACGCCCTGCAGGGGGCCATTACGAGCAGTACTTC. The chain joins TRBV6-1 to TRBJ2-7; 8 bases match TRBD1. V lost 4 bases, J lost 4 bases, and 12 bases stayed unmatched. Germline V gives CDR1 MNHNS, CDR2 SASEGT. The CDR3 has 16 residues.

The chain recombines TRBV14 with TRBJ2-2; possibly TRBD2 for D (5 bases). The CDR3 totals 14 residues. The V end lost 1 base, the J end lost 6 bases, and 9 bases lay between the germline ends. The germline V gene has CDR1 SGHDN and CDR2 FVKESK. CDR3 nucleotides: TGTGCCAGCAGCCAAGTGAGGGTGGCCGGGGAGCTGTTTTTT. It codes for CASSQVRVAGELFF.

This chain uses TRBV11-2 with TRBJ2-1; tentatively, D is TRBD2 (6 bases). Germline V gene sequence: CDR1 SGHAT, CDR2 FQNNGV. The CDR3 contains 17 residues. V lost 4 bases and J 1 base, leaving 17 bases between the germline ends. The CDR3 is CASSSRRSGRSYNEQFF. The CDR3 coding sequence is TGTGCCAGCAGCTCACGGAGGAGCGGGCGATCCTACAATGAGCAGTTCTTC.